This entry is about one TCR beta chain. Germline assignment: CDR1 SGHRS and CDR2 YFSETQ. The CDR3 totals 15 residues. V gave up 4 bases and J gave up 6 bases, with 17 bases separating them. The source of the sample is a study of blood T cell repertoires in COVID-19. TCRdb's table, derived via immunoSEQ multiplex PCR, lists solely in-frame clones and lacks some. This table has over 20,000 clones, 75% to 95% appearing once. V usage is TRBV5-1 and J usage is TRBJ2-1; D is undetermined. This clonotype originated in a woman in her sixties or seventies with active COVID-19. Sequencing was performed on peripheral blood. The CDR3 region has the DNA TGCGCCAGCAGCAGAGTAGATAAGAGAAGCAATGAGCAGTTCTTC. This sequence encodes CASSRVDKRSNEQFF.